This T cell receptor (beta chain) was recovered during a study of T cell changes during pregnancy in multiple sclerosis. The CDR3 runs to 13 residues. V lost 4 bases, J lost 15 bases, and 8 bases stayed unmatched. Per germline, CDR1 SGHDN and CDR2 FVKESK. The assay was immunoSEQ multiplex PCR, and TCRdb's table has in-frame clones only and misses some. The table includes approximately 84,000 clones, about 94% detected once. The chain links TRBV14 to TRBJ1-6, with 8 bases fitting TRBD1. This TCR was recovered from a female donor with multiple sclerosis, enrolled in a pregnancy study. The sequencing here drew on peripheral blood, taken in the third trimester of pregnancy. CDR3: CASSLNRGKVLHF. CDR3 DNA sequence: TGTGCCAGCAGCCTAAACAGGGGGAAGGTCCTCCACTTT.